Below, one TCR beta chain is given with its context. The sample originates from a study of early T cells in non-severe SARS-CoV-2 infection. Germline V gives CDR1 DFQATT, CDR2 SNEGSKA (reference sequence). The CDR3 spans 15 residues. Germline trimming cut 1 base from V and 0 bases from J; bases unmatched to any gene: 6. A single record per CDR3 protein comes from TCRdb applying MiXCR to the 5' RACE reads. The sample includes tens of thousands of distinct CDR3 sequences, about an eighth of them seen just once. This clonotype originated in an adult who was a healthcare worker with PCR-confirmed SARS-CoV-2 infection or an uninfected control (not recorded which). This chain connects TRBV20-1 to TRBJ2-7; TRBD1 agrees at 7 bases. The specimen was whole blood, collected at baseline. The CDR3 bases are TGCAGTGCTAGAGCGCCAGGGGGAGACTCCTACGAGCAGTACTTC. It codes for CSARAPGGDSYEQYF.